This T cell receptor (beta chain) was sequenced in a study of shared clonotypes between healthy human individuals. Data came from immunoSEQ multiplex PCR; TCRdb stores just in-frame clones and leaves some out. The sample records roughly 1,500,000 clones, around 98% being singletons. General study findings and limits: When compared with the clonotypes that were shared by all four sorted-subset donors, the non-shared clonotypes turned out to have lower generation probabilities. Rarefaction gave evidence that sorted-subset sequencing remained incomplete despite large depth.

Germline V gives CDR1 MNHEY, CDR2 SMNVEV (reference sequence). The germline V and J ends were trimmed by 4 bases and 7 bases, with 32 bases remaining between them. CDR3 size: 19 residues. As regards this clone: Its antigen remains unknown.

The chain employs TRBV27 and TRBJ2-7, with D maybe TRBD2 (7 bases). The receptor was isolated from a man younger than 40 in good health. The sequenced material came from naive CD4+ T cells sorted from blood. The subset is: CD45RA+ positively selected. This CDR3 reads CASSSPRGGLGFRAGEQYF. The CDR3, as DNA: TGTGCCAGCAGTTCTCCTAGGGGGGGACTTGGCTTCAGGGCCGGAGAGCAGTACTTC.